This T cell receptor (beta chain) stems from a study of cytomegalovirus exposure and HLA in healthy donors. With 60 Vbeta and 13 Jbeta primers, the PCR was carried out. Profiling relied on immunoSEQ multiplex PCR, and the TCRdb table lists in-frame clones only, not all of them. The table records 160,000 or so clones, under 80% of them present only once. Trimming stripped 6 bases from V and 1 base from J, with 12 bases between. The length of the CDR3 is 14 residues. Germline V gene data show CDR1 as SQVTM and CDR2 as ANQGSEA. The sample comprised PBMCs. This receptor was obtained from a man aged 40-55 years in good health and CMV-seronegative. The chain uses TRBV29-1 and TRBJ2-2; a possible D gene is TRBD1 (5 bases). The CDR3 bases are TGCAGCGTCCCAGGACATTTGAACACCGGGGAGCTGTTTTTT. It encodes CSVPGHLNTGELFF.